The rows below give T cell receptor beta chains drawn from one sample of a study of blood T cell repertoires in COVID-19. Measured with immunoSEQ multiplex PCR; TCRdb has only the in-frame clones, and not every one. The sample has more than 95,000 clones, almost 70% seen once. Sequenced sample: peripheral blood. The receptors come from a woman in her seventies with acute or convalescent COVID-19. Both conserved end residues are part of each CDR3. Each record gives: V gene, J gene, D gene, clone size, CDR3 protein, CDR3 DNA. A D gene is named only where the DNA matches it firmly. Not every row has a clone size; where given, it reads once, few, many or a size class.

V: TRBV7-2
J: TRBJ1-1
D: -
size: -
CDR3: CASSPGGYGRNTEAFF
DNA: TGTGCCAGCAGCCCGGGAGGGTACGGGAGGAACACTGAAGCTTTCTTT

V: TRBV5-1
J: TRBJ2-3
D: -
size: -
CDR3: CASTRDWGPDTQYF
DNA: TGCGCCAGCACCCGAGACTGGGGCCCAGATACGCAGTATTTT

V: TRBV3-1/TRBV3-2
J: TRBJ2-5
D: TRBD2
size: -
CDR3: CASSQESGGKETQYF
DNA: TGTGCCAGCAGCCAAGAGAGCGGGGGTAAAGAGACCCAGTACTTC

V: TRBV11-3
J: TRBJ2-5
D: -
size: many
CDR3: CASSLRVDETQYF
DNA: TGTGCCAGCAGCTTACGGGTGGATGAGACCCAGTACTTC

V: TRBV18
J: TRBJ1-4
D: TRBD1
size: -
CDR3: CASSPRRPGQPNEKLFF
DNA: TGTGCCAGCTCACCCCGACGACCGGGACAGCCTAATGAAAAACTGTTTTTT

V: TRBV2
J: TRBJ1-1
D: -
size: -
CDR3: CASSEFGGEAFF
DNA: TGTGCCAGCAGTGAATTCGGGGGTGAAGCTTTCTTT

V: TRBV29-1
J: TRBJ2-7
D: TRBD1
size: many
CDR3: CSVSLQGARREQYF
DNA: TGCAGCGTTTCGCTACAGGGGGCGCGGCGAGAGCAGTACTTC

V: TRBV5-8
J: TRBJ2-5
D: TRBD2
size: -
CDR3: CASRPGTSGSVETQYF
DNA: TGTGCCAGCAGACCTGGGACTAGCGGGAGTGTAGAGACCCAGTACTTC

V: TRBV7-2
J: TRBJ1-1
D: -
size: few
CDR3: CASSLEGGAGEAFF
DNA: TGTGCCAGCAGCTTAGAGGGGGGGGCAGGTGAAGCTTTCTTT

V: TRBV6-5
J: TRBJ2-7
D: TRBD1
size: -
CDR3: CASSSRTGGPYEQYF
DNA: TGTGCCAGCAGCTCTAGGACAGGGGGCCCCTACGAGCAGTACTTC

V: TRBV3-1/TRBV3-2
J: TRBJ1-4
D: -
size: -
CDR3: CASSLGTGGNEKLFF
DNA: TGTGCCAGCAGCCTCGGGACGGGGGGTAATGAAAAACTGTTTTTT

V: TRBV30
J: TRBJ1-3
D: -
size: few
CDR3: CAWRRRGTSGNTIYF
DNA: TGTGCCTGGAGAAGGAGGGGCACCTCTGGAAACACCATATATTTT

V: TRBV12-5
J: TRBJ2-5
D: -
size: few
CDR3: CASAASGGRLVTQYF
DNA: TGTGCTAGTGCCGCCTCTGGCGGGCGGCTTGTGACCCAGTACTTC

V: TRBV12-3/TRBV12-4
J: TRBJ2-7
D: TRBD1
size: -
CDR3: CASSFGTGVEQYF
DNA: TGTGCCAGCAGTTTCGGGACAGGGGTCGAGCAGTACTTC

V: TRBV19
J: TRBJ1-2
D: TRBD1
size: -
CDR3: CASSMDPGQARVTYGYTF
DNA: TGTGCCAGTAGTATGGACCCGGGACAGGCTCGAGTTACGTATGGCTACACCTTC

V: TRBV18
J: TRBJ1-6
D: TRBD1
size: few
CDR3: CASSPGQGARSPLHF
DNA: TGTGCCAGCTCACCCGGACAGGGGGCTCGATCACCCCTCCACTTT

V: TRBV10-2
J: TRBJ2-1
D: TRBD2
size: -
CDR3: CASEISLGLAGDNEQFF
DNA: TGCGCCAGCGAGATATCATTAGGACTAGCGGGGGACAATGAGCAGTTCTTC

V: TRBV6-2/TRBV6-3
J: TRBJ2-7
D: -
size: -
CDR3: CASSFNYEQYF
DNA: TGTGCCAGCAGTTTTAACTACGAGCAGTACTTC

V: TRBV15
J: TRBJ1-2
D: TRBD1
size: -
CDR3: CATSRDGQAPYGYTF
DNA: TGTGCCACCAGCAGAGATGGACAGGCCCCGTATGGCTACACCTTC

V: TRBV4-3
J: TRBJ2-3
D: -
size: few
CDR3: CASSQVSGDTQYF
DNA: TGCGCCAGCAGCCAAGTTAGCGGAGATACGCAGTATTTT

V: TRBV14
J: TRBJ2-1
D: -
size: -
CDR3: CASSHRGRENEQFF
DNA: TGTGCCAGCAGCCACCGGGGAAGGGAGAATGAGCAGTTCTTC

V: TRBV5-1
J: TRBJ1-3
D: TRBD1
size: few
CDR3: CASSSTGAGNTIYF
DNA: TGCGCCAGCAGCTCGACAGGGGCCGGAAACACCATATATTTT

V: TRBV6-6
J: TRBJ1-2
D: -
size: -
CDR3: CASSPPGNYGYTF
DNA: TGTGCCAGCAGCCCCCCGGGTAACTATGGCTACACCTTC

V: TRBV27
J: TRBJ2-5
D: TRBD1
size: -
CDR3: CASSPLGDREGETQYF
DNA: TGTGCCAGCAGTCCCCTAGGGGACAGGGAAGGAGAGACCCAGTACTTC